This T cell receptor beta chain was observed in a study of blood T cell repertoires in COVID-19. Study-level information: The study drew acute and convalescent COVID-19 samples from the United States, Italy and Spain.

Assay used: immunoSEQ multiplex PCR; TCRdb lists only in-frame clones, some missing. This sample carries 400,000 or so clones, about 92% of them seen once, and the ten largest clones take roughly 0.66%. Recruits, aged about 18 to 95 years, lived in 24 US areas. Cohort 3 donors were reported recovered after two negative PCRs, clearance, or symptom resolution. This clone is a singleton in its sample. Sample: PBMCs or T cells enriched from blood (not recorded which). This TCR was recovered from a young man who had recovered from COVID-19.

CDR3 sequence: CASTTTGQSNSNQPQHF. The CDR3 bases are TGTGCCAGTACAACCACGGGACAGTCAAATAGCAATCAGCCCCAGCATTTT. The chain employs TRBV19 and TRBJ1-5, with 7 bases aligning to TRBD1. This CDR3 contains 17 residues. The germline gives CDR1 LNHDA, CDR2 SQIVND (reference sequence). V was clipped by 7 bases and J by 0 bases; unmatched bases: 12.